This record covers a single T cell receptor beta chain. Germline V gene data show CDR1 as MNHEY and CDR2 as SMNVEV (reference sequence). The CDR3 is 14 residues long. Losses at the gene ends were 10 bases for V and 7 bases for J; bases not matched to a gene: 9. In the original processing: Reference gene primer amplification in the assay estimated nucleated cell counts. TCRdb's copy holds only in-frame clones and misses some; the assay was immunoSEQ multiplex PCR. Clone size and V and J calls were adopted from that table, with D and trimming inferred from the DNA. The table records about 140,000 clones, 80% to 85% of them present only once. This sample is drawn from a study of blood T cell repertoires in COVID-19. About the research overall: Italy, Spain and the United States were the sources of the convalescent and acute COVID-19 samples. T cells, B-cell-depleted T cells, or PBMCs provided the cDNA or gDNA that served as material.

This chain links TRBV27 with TRBJ1-4; 10 nucleotides agree with TRBD1. The receptor's source is a human donor in a cohort sampled during active COVID-19. What was sequenced was peripheral blood. The CDR3 bases are TGTGCCACCAGACGGGACAGGGGTGGTGAAAAACTGTTTTTT. Translating it yields CATRRDRGGEKLFF.